This TCR beta chain was recovered during a study of cytomegalovirus exposure and HLA in healthy donors. Study details: Unique TCRs from HLA-typed donors, roughly 89 million of them, were held in an early data release.

In germline, CDR1 is MNHEY, CDR2 SVGAGI. CDR3 length: 15 residues. Germline trimming cut 6 bases from V and 5 bases from J; bases unmatched to any gene: 9. Healthy bone marrow donors made up the cohort. The PCR made use of 60 Vbeta and 13 Jbeta primers. TCRdb keeps only in-frame clones here, not all; method: immunoSEQ multiplex PCR. The sample has 150,000 to 250,000 clones, and its top ten clones hold around 0.7%. This rearrangement joins TRBV6-5 to TRBJ1-2, with 10 positions matching TRBD1. Sequenced material: PBMCs. The source is a boy aged 10-17 years in good health and CMV-seronegative. Here the CDR3 reads CASRNDRGQTYGYTF. As DNA, the CDR3 is TGTGCCAGCAGAAACGACAGGGGGCAAACATATGGCTACACCTTC.